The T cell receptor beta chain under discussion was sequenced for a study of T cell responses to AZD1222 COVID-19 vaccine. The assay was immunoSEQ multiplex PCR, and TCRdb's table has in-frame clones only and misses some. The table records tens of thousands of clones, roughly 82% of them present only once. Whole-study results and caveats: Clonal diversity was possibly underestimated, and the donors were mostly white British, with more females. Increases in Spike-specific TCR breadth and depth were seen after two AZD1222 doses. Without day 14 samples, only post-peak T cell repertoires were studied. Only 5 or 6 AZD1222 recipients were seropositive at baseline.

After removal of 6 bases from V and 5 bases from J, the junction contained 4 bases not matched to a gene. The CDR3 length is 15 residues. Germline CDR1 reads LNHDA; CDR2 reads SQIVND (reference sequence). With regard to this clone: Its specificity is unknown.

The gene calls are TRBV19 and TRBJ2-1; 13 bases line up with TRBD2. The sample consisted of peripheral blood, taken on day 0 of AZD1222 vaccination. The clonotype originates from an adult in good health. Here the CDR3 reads CASRLTSGGNNEQFF. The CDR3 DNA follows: TGTGCCAGTAGACTGACTAGCGGGGGGAACAATGAGCAGTTCTTC.